This T cell receptor beta chain emerged from a study of T cells in Graves' hyperthyroidism and ophthalmopathy. Study context: Peripheral blood was acquired at first diagnosis, ahead of any therapy whatsoever. Study-level findings and limits: Most expanded thyroid clonotypes above 0.001 recurred in blood. Stable hyperthyroidism was told apart from ophthalmopathy by a model built on 13 V-J features.

The CDR3 is 11 amino acids. V lost 1 base and J 11 bases, leaving 9 bases between the germline ends. Germline V CDR1 and CDR2: SGHRS, YFSETQ. Regions amplified from RNA transcripts were the TCR beta CDR3 regions. An initial round of RT-PCR targeting the TCR CDR3 relied on the HTBI primer set. TCRdb processed the multiplex PCR reads anew with MiXCR; each CDR3 protein has one entry. The top ten hold around 11% of the sample, which has about 520,000 distinct CDR3 sequences, approximately 25% seen once. Details on this clonotype: Its antigen is as yet unknown.

The sequencing input was blood. The chain employs TRBV5-1 and TRBJ1-1; weak D call: TRBD1 (6 bases). This TCR was recovered from a woman aged 25-40 years with Graves' ophthalmopathy. CDR3 protein: CASSLQGLAFF. The CDR3 DNA reads TGCGCCAGCAGCTTGCAGGGGCTGGCTTTCTTT.